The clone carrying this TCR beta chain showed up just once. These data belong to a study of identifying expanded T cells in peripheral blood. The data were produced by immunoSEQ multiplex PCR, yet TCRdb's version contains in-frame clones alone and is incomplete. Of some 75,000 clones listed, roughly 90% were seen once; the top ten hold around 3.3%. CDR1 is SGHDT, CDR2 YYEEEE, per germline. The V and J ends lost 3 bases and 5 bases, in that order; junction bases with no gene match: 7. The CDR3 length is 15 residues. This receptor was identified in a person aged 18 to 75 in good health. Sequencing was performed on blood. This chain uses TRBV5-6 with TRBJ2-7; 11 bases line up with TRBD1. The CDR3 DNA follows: TGTGCCAGCAGCTATCGGACAGGGGGCCTGAACGAGCAGTACTTC. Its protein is CASSYRTGGLNEQYF.